Sequencing of this TCR beta chain was carried out in a study of Graves' ophthalmopathy and Graves' hyperthyroidism. This clonotype showed up many times. The TCR beta CDR3 regions underwent amplification from RNA transcripts. The library came from an HTBI-primed first-round RT-PCR and a second-round multiplex PCR. TCRdb re-derived calls from the multiplex PCR reads in MiXCR, one entry per CDR3 protein. The profile shows about 620,000 distinct CDR3 sequences, about 20% of them singletons. Patients were diagnosed from clinical symptoms, serum thyroxine, TRAb, thyroid ultrasound and orbital computed tomography. Germline V gives CDR1 MNHEY, CDR2 SVGAGI. The CDR3 runs 12 residues. V was pared by 2 bases and J by 5 bases, with 6 bases between.

The source of this sequence is a woman aged 18 to 35 with stable Graves' hyperthyroidism. Some clones in this sample may be carry-over from other donors' samples. The sample was peripheral blood. This sequence joins TRBV6-5 and TRBJ1-1; D is perhaps TRBD1 (6 bases). The CDR3 DNA reads as TGTGCCAGCAGTTACACAGGGACTGAAGCTTTCTTT. Amino acids: CASSYTGTEAFF.